These 27 T cell receptor beta chains were sequenced from one sample in a study of blood T cell repertoires in COVID-19. TCRdb's copy holds only in-frame clones and misses some; the assay was immunoSEQ multiplex PCR. The sample lists 150,000 to 200,000 clones, roughly four fifths occurring once. The specimen sequenced was peripheral blood. Receptors originate from a human donor in a cohort sampled during active COVID-19.

The chain carries TRBV12-1 and TRBJ2-7; TRBD1, the table's D call, was not compared with the DNA. TRBV12-1 corresponds to a pseudogene. This CDR3 region has 15 residues. For the CDR3, the DNA is TGTGCCAGCAGCCCCCCGGGACAGGGCTCCTACGAGCAGTACTTC. Its protein product is CASSPPGQGSYEQYF.

The DNA for the CDR3 is TGTGCCAGCAGCCCCCCCGACAGGGCTGTAAATCAGCCCCAGCATTTT. Its translation is CASSPPDRAVNQPQHF. The chain carries TRBV28 and TRBJ1-5; 7 positions agree with TRBD1. Germline CDR1 MDHEN, CDR2 SYDVKM. This CDR3 region has 16 residues. The V and J ends lost 6 bases and 4 bases, in that order; junction bases with no gene match: 12.

Regarding this clone: The same CDR3 also results from other DNA sequences found in this sample. This sequence joins TRBV12-3 or TRBV12-4 and TRBJ2-7, with 10 bases identical to TRBD2. The CDR3 contains 13 residues. The junction had 0 bases not matched to a gene; V was cut back by 4 bases and J by 3 bases. The CDR3 coding sequence is TGTGCCAGCAGTTCTAGCGGGAGCTACGAGCAGTACTTC. It translates to CASSSSGSYEQYF.

CDR3 nucleotide sequence: TGCGCCAGCAGTGAGGACATTTCCTACGAGCAGTACTTC. Its translation: CASSEDISYEQYF. This chain connects TRBV10-1 to TRBJ2-7, with D uncertain. CDR3 length: 13 amino acids. V lost 2 bases to trimming and J lost 1 base, with 6 bases between them. From germline, CDR1 is WNHNN and CDR2 SYGVQD (reference sequence).

The V call is TRBV29-1, the J call TRBJ1-5; no definite D call. CDR1 is SQVTM and CDR2 is ANQGSEA in the germline V gene. Trimming stripped 6 bases from V and 4 bases from J, with 13 bases between. The CDR3 has 13 amino acids. In nucleotides, the CDR3 is TGCAGCGTGAGGAGCGGGGTTAATCAGCCCCAGCATTTT. It yields the protein CSVRSGVNQPQHF.

This clone was observed a single time. The chain links TRBV5-4 to TRBJ2-7; D remains ambiguous. Trimming took off 4 bases at V and 0 bases at J, with 14 bases between the two ends. The CDR3 is 15 amino acids. The germline V gene has CDR1 SGHNT and CDR2 YYREEE (reference sequence). This CDR3 reads CASSPPAASSYEQYF. CDR3 DNA sequence: TGTGCCAGCAGCCCTCCGGCGGCTTCCTCCTACGAGCAGTACTTC.

The chain combines TRBV28 with TRBJ2-7; 12 positions match TRBD1. The CDR3 runs 15 residues. J lost 0 bases, V lost 6 bases, and 3 bases had no gene match. CDR1 and CDR2 from the germline V gene are MDHEN and SYDVKM. The CDR3 DNA reads as TGTGCCAGCAGGGGGACAGGGGGCTTCTCCTACGAGCAGTACTTC. Translating gives CASRGTGGFSYEQYF.

The chain recombines TRBV10-3 with TRBJ2-1, with 7 bases aligning to TRBD2. CDR3 size: 15 residues. V lost 2 bases to trimming and J lost 0 bases; unmatched junction nucleotides: 1. The germline gives CDR1 ENHRY, CDR2 SYGVKD. The CDR3 DNA reads TGTGCCATCAGTGAGGGCGGGAGCTCCTACAATGAGCAGTTCTTC. This sequence encodes CAISEGGSSYNEQFF.

This chain links TRBV4-1 with TRBJ2-1, with D tentatively TRBD2 (5 bases). CDR1 is MGHRA and CDR2 is YSYEKL in the germline V gene. The CDR3 extends over 17 amino acids. The V gene lost 0 bases and the J gene lost 3 bases, with 15 bases spanning the gap. The CDR3, as DNA: TGCGCCAGCAGCCAAGAATCCTCCAGCGGATACTACAATGAGCAGTTCTTC. It yields the protein CASSQESSSGYYNEQFF.

CDR3 residues: CASSETRGSETQYF. CDR3 coding DNA: TGCGCCAGCAGTGAGACCAGGGGTAGTGAGACCCAGTACTTC. J is TRBJ2-5 and V is TRBV10-1; perhaps TRBD1 as D (6 bases). Germline CDR1 WNHNN, CDR2 SYGVQD (reference sequence). The CDR3 consists of 14 residues. V was cut by 2 bases and J by 5 bases, with 12 bases left in between.

J is TRBJ2-7 and V is TRBV7-2, with D maybe TRBD2 (6 bases). CDR3 length: 15 amino acids. Germline CDR1 reads SGHTA; CDR2 reads FQGNSA. Trimming removed 1 base from V and 1 base from J, with 11 bases in between. The CDR3, as DNA: TGTGCCAGCAGCTTAGAGGCCGGGAGTTCCTACGAGCAGTACTTC. This translates into CASSLEAGSSYEQYF.

The chain is built from TRBV4-3 and TRBJ2-5; possibly TRBD2 for D (6 bases). With 3 bases removed from V and 5 bases from J, the gap between germline ends came to 16 bases. The CDR3 consists of 15 residues. Germline V gene lookup returns CDR1 LGHNA and CDR2 YSLEER. In DNA form, the CDR3 reads TGCGCCAGCAGCCAGGGGGACTTCCCGGAGGAGACCCAGTACTTC. Translation: CASSQGDFPEETQYF.

The rearrangement joins TRBV5-1 to TRBJ1-2; D perhaps matches TRBD1 (5 bases). The CDR3 contains 14 residues. The germline V and J ends were trimmed by 4 bases and 2 bases, with 12 bases remaining between them. Germline lookup yields CDR1 SGHRS and CDR2 YFSETQ. The CDR3 bases are TGCGCCAGCAGCCGGGGGGGAGAGAACTATGGCTACACCTTC. Protein: CASSRGGENYGYTF.

The gene calls are TRBV10-1 and TRBJ2-1; TRBD2 agrees at 7 bases. This CDR3 region has 12 residues. CDR1 and CDR2 (germline): WNHNN, SYGVQD (reference sequence). Trimming cost V 5 bases and J 9 bases; bases outside gene matches: 4. The CDR3 reads CASSIGEGEQFF. The CDR3 nucleotides are TGCGCCAGCAGTATTGGGGAGGGTGAGCAGTTCTTC.

The chain joins TRBV5-1 to TRBJ2-7, with 8 bases that match TRBD2. Germline V gene lookup returns CDR1 SGHRS and CDR2 YFSETQ. This CDR3 is 13 amino acids long. V was clipped by 3 bases and J by 7 bases; unmatched bases: 6. The CDR3 nucleotides are TGCGCCAGCAGCTGGCGAGCGGGAGATGAGCAGTACTTC. Translated: CASSWRAGDEQYF. The full variable domain, rest sourced from reference TRBV5-1 and TRBJ2-7, is KAGVTQTPRYLIKTRGQQVTLSCSPISGHRSVSWYQQTPGQGLQFLFEYFSETQRNKGNFPGRFSGRQFSNSRSEMNVSTLELGDSALYLCASSWRAGDEQYFGPGTRLTVT.

The gene calls are TRBV19 and TRBJ1-2; 9 bases map to TRBD1. This CDR3 has 12 amino acids. Per the germline V gene, CDR1 is LNHDA and CDR2 is SQIVND (reference sequence). Unmatched junction bases numbered 3, after V lost 10 bases and J lost 3 bases. CDR3 DNA sequence: TGTGCCATCCGGGACAGGGACTATGGCTACACCTTC. Amino acids: CAIRDRDYGYTF.

The CDR3 spells CASSIGGGRAREQYF. CDR3 DNA: TGTGCCAGTAGTATAGGCGGCGGGAGGGCCCGCGAGCAGTACTTC. V gene TRBV19 combines with J gene TRBJ2-7; 9 bases match TRBD2. From germline, CDR1 is LNHDA and CDR2 SQIVND (reference sequence). The trim removed 1 base at V and 6 bases at J, leaving 7 bases unmatched. The CDR3 is 15 amino acids. Based on the CDR3 plus reference TRBV19 and TRBJ2-7, the full variable domain is DGGITQSPKYLFRKEGQNVTLSCEQNLNHDAMYWYRQDPGQGLRLIYYSQIVNDFQKGDIAEGYSVSREKKESFPLTVTSAQKNPTAFYLCASSIGGGRAREQYFGPGTRLTVT.

The chain joins TRBV25-1 to TRBJ1-6, with D possibly matching TRBD1 (5 bases). Germline-derived CDR1 and CDR2 are MGHDK and SYGVNS. This CDR3 comprises 15 residues. V shed 2 bases and J shed 5 bases, with 10 bases lying between them. As DNA, the CDR3 is TGTGCCAGCAGTGAAGTGGGGGGGGATAATTCACCCCTCCACTTT. This sequence encodes CASSEVGGDNSPLHF. The full variable domain, with the rest looked up from reference TRBV25-1 and TRBJ1-6, is EADIYQTPRYLVIGTGKKITLECSQTMGHDKMYWYQQDPGMELHLIHYSYGVNSTEKGDLSSESTVSRIRTEHFPLTLESARPSHTSQYLCASSEVGGDNSPLHFGNGTRLTVT.

Only a few counts were recorded for this clone. V and J are TRBV4-1 and TRBJ2-7, with D perhaps TRBD1 (5 bases). CDR3 size: 16 residues. Germline-derived CDR1 and CDR2 are MGHRA and YSYEKL. V lost 0 bases, J lost 2 bases, and 14 bases lay in between. This chain's CDR3 is CASSQEGAGSTYEQYF. As DNA, the CDR3 is TGCGCCAGCAGCCAAGAAGGAGCAGGGTCTACCTACGAGCAGTACTTC.

This chain uses TRBV10-1 with TRBJ2-1, with 8 bases aligning to TRBD2. The trim removed 2 bases at V and 6 bases at J, leaving 3 bases unmatched. Germline CDR1 and CDR2: WNHNN and SYGVQD (reference sequence). The CDR3 sequence is 14 residues long. For the CDR3, the DNA is TGCGCCAGCAGTGAGGGGCTAGCGGGCAATGAGCAGTTCTTC. It translates to CASSEGLAGNEQFF.

The J gene is TRBJ2-1, the V gene TRBV6-6, with 11 bases aligning to TRBD2. V shed 5 bases and J 10 bases; nucleotides not matched to a gene: 7. The CDR3 is made up of 14 amino acids. Germline V gene lookup returns CDR1 MNHNY and CDR2 SVGAGI (reference sequence). CDR3 in DNA: TGTGCCAGCAGTCCAACTAGCGGGAGCGGGGAGCAGTTCTTC. As protein: CASSPTSGSGEQFF.

This clone was counted a single time. The chain employs TRBV11-2 and TRBJ2-7, with a tentative D call TRBD1 (6 bases). In germline, CDR1 is SGHAT, CDR2 FQNNGV. The CDR3 contains 15 residues. Trimming took off 5 bases at V and 0 bases at J, with 14 bases between the two ends. The CDR3 spells CASSTPGQSSYEQYF. In DNA form, the CDR3 reads TGTGCCAGCAGCACCCCGGGACAAAGCTCCTACGAGCAGTACTTC.

The chain couples TRBV5-4 to TRBJ1-1; D call uncertain. The CDR3 spans 12 residues. CDR1 and CDR2 (germline): SGHNT, YYREEE (reference sequence). Between the trimmed V and J ends, which lost 2 bases and 1 base, there was a span of 3 bases. The CDR3: CASSFSNTEAFF. The CDR3 DNA reads as TGTGCCAGCAGCTTCTCGAACACTGAAGCTTTCTTT.

V gene TRBV5-1 combines with J gene TRBJ2-5, with D possibly matching TRBD2 (6 bases). Germline loops: CDR1 SGHRS, CDR2 YFSETQ. This CDR3 has 14 amino acids. Deletions cut 4 bases from V and 0 bases from J, with 10 bases between. CDR3 coding DNA: TGCGCCAGCAGCGGCGGAGGGCACCAAGAGACCCAGTACTTC. Its protein is CASSGGGHQETQYF.

This clone came up a few times. The rearrangement joins TRBV6-2 or TRBV6-3 to TRBJ1-1; D remains ambiguous. This CDR3 is built from 12 residues. Trimming cost V 2 bases and J 4 bases, with 5 bases left between them. Germline V gene data show CDR1 as MNHEY and CDR2 as SVGEGT. For the CDR3, the DNA is TGTGCCAGCAGTTACGAGGGCACTGAAGCTTTCTTT. It codes for CASSYEGTEAFF.

V is TRBV11-2 and J is TRBJ1-4; the match to TRBD1 covers 9 bases. Germline V gene sequence: CDR1 SGHAT, CDR2 FQNNGV. With 4 bases clipped from V and 7 bases from J, the junction kept 7 bases outside the gene matches. The CDR3 covers 15 residues. CDR3 loop: CASSSPGQGVEKLFF. As DNA, the CDR3 is TGTGCCAGCAGCTCGCCGGGACAGGGAGTTGAAAAACTGTTTTTT.

The rearrangement uses TRBV28 and TRBJ1-5; D is possibly TRBD1 (5 bases). Trimming left V 5 bases short and J 5 bases short, with 13 bases between. The CDR3 consists of 14 residues. CDR1 is MDHEN, CDR2 SYDVKM, per germline. The CDR3 nucleotides are TGTGCCAGCAGTACACTGGCAGGGTATCAGCCCCAGCATTTT. Protein product: CASSTLAGYQPQHF.